These T cell receptor beta chains were read from a single sample in a study of T cells in Graves' hyperthyroidism and ophthalmopathy. TCRdb used MiXCR to reprocess the multiplex PCR reads, holding one entry per CDR3 protein. The sample has about 400,000 distinct CDR3 sequences, about 14% seen once. The specimen was blood. The receptors were gathered from a man aged 45-65 years with Graves' ophthalmopathy. Each CDR3 is given without its conserved first and last residue.

V	J	length	CDR3
TRBV20-1	TRBJ1-1	14	SARDLQAGSNTEAF
TRBV5-1	TRBJ1-1	11	ASSTDGNTEAF
TRBV19	TRBJ2-5	12	ASTRAGLQETQY
TRBV15	TRBJ1-1	13	ATSREGLGDTEAF
TRBV2	TRBJ2-7	11	ASSEFSVHEQY
TRBV10-2	TRBJ2-1	13	ASSESSGSTYEQF
TRBV7-8	TRBJ2-3	14	ASSPTLGHRTDTQY
TRBV11-2	TRBJ1-2	15	ASSKSRDRGPLYGYT
TRBV7-9	TRBJ2-3	12	ASSLGTQLDTQY
TRBV10-1	TRBJ2-7	10	ASSEAGYEQY
TRBV12-3/TRBV12-4	TRBJ2-7	12	ASSLGQGALEQY
TRBV11-2	TRBJ2-7	12	ASSFVPRESEQY
TRBV5-5	TRBJ2-2	14	ASRGSVSANTGELF
TRBV6-1	TRBJ2-1	18	ASSFWGLAGPNFSYNEQF
TRBV7-2	TRBJ1-2	12	ASSSGQGGRGYT
TRBV24-1	TRBJ2-3	12	ATSDLGASDTQY
TRBV5-8	TRBJ2-1	12	ASSLVSGSHEQF
TRBV24-1	TRBJ2-3	15	ATSDPRTGGWTDTQY
TRBV15	TRBJ2-7	12	ATSNYQDSYEQY
TRBV28	TRBJ2-5	13	ASSLRTSGGGTQY
TRBV20-1	TRBJ2-2	13	SAGDRRSYGGELF
TRBV5-1	TRBJ2-2	14	ASSLVFSSNTGELF
TRBV7-9	TRBJ1-2	12	ASSLVRTGSGYT
TRBV5-1	TRBJ2-7	13	ASSLATGGDYEQY
TRBV2	TRBJ2-1	13	ASSTQGARYNEQF
TRBV7-9	TRBJ2-3	13	ASTGWREWTDTQY
TRBV9	TRBJ1-4	11	ASSAGYSEKLF
TRBV7-2	TRBJ2-2	14	ASSFASGRAHGELF
TRBV20-1	TRBJ2-1	13	SARDVERAYNEQF
TRBV29-1	TRBJ2-7	10	SVAVGYYEQY
TRBV7-6	TRBJ2-1	9	ASSNRDEQF
TRBV9	TRBJ1-1	13	ASSVAPGLNTEAF
TRBV27	TRBJ2-7	12	ASSPTGGRFEQY
TRBV27	TRBJ1-2	11	ASGRDRFYGYT
TRBV12-3/TRBV12-4	TRBJ2-2	10	ASIQGPGELF
TRBV2	TRBJ2-3	8	ASSGDTQY
TRBV16	TRBJ2-7	12	ASSQFQDSYEQY